Each of the 21 T cell receptor beta chains below was sequenced from the same sample in a study of monozygotic twins with inflammatory bowel disease. From the 5' RACE reads, TCRdb lists one entry per CDR3 protein and no DNA. The sample is made up of approximately 330,000 distinct CDR3 sequences, and the top ten hold roughly 2% of it. Sequencing input: blood. The receptors shown here come from a human donor with ulcerative colitis or Crohn's disease, or a healthy co-twin of an affected twin (not recorded which).

The J gene is TRBJ2-4, the V gene TRBV20-1; TCRdb's assignment of TRBD1 cannot be checked, as there is no DNA. Germline assignment: CDR1 DFQATT and CDR2 SNEGSKA (reference sequence). The CDR3 extends over 15 amino acids. CDR3 protein: CSGKRGAGAKNIQYF.

The chain is built from TRBV4-1 and TRBJ2-2; TCRdb's assignment of TRBD1 cannot be checked, as there is no DNA. The CDR3 runs to 15 residues. CDR1 and CDR2 (germline): MGHRA, YSYEKL. CDR3 protein: CASSQDGPGGGELFF.

CDR3 sequence reads: CASRAQGWGTEAFF. The gene calls are TRBV7-6 and TRBJ1-1; checking the TCRdb D call of TRBD1 is not possible without DNA. CDR1 is SGHVS and CDR2 is FNYEAQ in the germline V gene. This CDR3 region has 14 residues.

The CDR3 protein is CSATGSSHEQYF. V is TRBV20-1 and J is TRBJ2-7. The CDR3 runs 12 residues. Germline V gives CDR1 DFQATT, CDR2 SNEGSKA (reference sequence).

This chain joins TRBV5-1 and TRBJ2-2; TCRdb indicates TRBD2, and absent DNA this call remains unverified. The CDR3 has 14 residues. In germline, CDR1 is SGHRS, CDR2 YFSETQ. The CDR3 sequence is CASSREANTGELFF.

The chain uses TRBV29-1 and TRBJ2-1; no DNA is available, so the TRBD2 call from TCRdb remains unchecked. Per the germline V gene, CDR1 is SQVTM and CDR2 is ANQGSEA. The CDR3 consists of 19 residues. The CDR3 loop reads CSVKRGLAGNPSSYNEQFF.

The V and J genes are TRBV27 and TRBJ1-6. The CDR3 spans 13 residues. Germline values: CDR1 MNHEY, CDR2 SMNVEV (reference sequence). The CDR3 sequence is CASSRGLYSPLHF.

The chain combines TRBV20-1 with TRBJ2-3; the TRBD2 assignment by TCRdb is unverifiable without DNA. CDR1 is DFQATT, CDR2 SNEGSKA, per germline (reference sequence). The CDR3 is made up of 14 amino acids. CDR3 in amino acids: CSARDSGSSDTQYF.

This chain joins TRBV5-1 and TRBJ2-2; there is no DNA to check the TCRdb D call of TRBD1. The germline V gene encodes CDR1 SGHRS and CDR2 YFSETQ. The CDR3 is 15 residues long. The CDR3 is CASSPPTGNTGELFF. The full variable domain, completed using reference TRBV5-1 and TRBJ2-2, is KAGVTQTPRYLIKTRGQQVTLSCSPISGHRSVSWYQQTPGQGLQFLFEYFSETQRNKGNFPGRFSGRQFSNSRSEMNVSTLELGDSALYLCASSPPTGNTGELFFGEGSRLTVL.

This chain links TRBV24-1 with TRBJ2-6; with no DNA, the TCRdb D assignment of TRBD1 cannot be verified. From germline, CDR1 is KGHDR and CDR2 SFDVKD. The CDR3 is 17 amino acids. This CDR3 reads CATSPGQLDSGANVLTF.

The CDR3 sequence: CATSRDLGSYNEQFF. This sequence joins TRBV15 and TRBJ2-1. The CDR3 is made up of 15 amino acids. Germline CDR1 reads LNHNV; CDR2 reads YYDKDF (reference sequence).

This chain links TRBV5-1 with TRBJ1-1; no DNA is available, so the TRBD1 call from TCRdb remains unchecked. The V gene's germline CDR1 is SGHRS and CDR2 YFSETQ. The CDR3 consists of 13 residues. This CDR3 reads CASSPGTAPEAFF.

CDR3 residues: CASSPKPGVNTEAFF. The chain joins TRBV7-9 to TRBJ1-1; without DNA, the TCRdb call of TRBD1 cannot be checked. Germline V gene data show CDR1 as SEHNR and CDR2 as FQNEAQ (reference sequence). The CDR3 sequence is 15 residues long.

The V gene is TRBV27, the J gene TRBJ2-7; TCRdb proposes TRBD2, but this gene call is untestable without DNA. Germline loops: CDR1 MNHEY, CDR2 SMNVEV (reference sequence). The CDR3 has 14 residues. CDR3 residues: CASSLGRAGYEQYF.

The V call is TRBV15, the J call TRBJ1-5. The CDR3 has 16 residues. Per the germline V gene, CDR1 is LNHNV and CDR2 is YYDKDF (reference sequence). The CDR3 protein is CATSRGTGYSNQPQHF.

The chain employs TRBV20-1 and TRBJ2-5; TCRdb reports TRBD2, a call that lacks DNA to check it against. There are 14 residues in the CDR3. In germline, CDR1 is DFQATT, CDR2 SNEGSKA (reference sequence). CDR3 region: CSAPGLADQETQYF.

The rearrangement uses TRBV6-5 and TRBJ1-1; TCRdb's D call, TRBD1, is unchecked because there is no DNA. The length of the CDR3 is 11 residues. The germline V gene encodes CDR1 MNHEY and CDR2 SVGAGI. CDR3 protein: CASRRQYEAFF.

V usage is TRBV15 and J usage is TRBJ2-1. The CDR3 covers 13 residues. Looked up from germline, CDR1 is LNHNV and CDR2 is YYDKDF (reference sequence). CDR3 residues: CAAAWKGYNEQFF.

The chain employs TRBV4-3 and TRBJ2-1; TCRdb names TRBD1, which stays unverified in the absence of DNA. The CDR3 is 15 amino acids. Looked up from germline, CDR1 is LGHNA and CDR2 is YSLEER. CDR3 in amino acids: CASSQGQEINNEQFF.

This rearrangement joins TRBV25-1 to TRBJ1-1. The CDR3 is 13 amino acids. The germline V gene has CDR1 MGHDK and CDR2 SYGVNS. CDR3 sequence: CASKEGREREAFF.

The chain couples TRBV7-8 to TRBJ1-5; TCRdb proposes TRBD1, but this gene call is untestable without DNA. The CDR3 length is 16 residues. Germline V gives CDR1 SGHVS, CDR2 FQNEAQ. This CDR3 is CASSADVPGRNQPQHF.